This T cell receptor beta chain was recorded in a study of beta chain features in type 1 diabetes. Sequenced material consisted of expressed TCRB transcripts (all of the isolated RNA was reverse transcribed). Assay: immunoSEQ multiplex PCR; the TCRdb copy retains only in-frame clones and omits some. The sample lists more than 250,000 clones, 20% occurring once. Of note for this clone: Its antigen is as yet unknown.

The CDR3 contains 12 residues. V lost 5 bases and J lost 4, with 9 bases in between. The germline V gene has CDR1 MNHEY and CDR2 SMNVEV (reference sequence). Broader study findings: Researchers report that Type 1 diabetes patients had moderately but significantly shorter TCRB CDR3s across all four CD4+ subsets. The naive, central memory and Treg TCRB repertoires looked more alike in patients than they did in healthy donors.

Sorted CD4+ subsets: naive, central memory, regulatory, stem cell-like memory (CD45RO/CCR7/CD25/CD127/CD95/CD27 panel). Sequencing input: naive CD4+ T cells from blood. This receptor was taken from a woman aged 40-49 years with type 1 diabetes. The J gene is TRBJ2-7, the V gene TRBV27, with D unclear. The CDR3 spells CASSAPGYEQYF. CDR3 nucleotides: TGTGCCAGCAGTGCACCCGGGTACGAGCAGTACTTC.